This T cell receptor beta chain came from a study of blood T cell repertoires in COVID-19. Study-wide context: The origin of the acute and convalescent COVID-19 samples was the United States, Italy and Spain. T cells, B-cell-depleted T cells, or PBMCs provided the cDNA or gDNA that served as material.

Some clones are missing from TCRdb's copy, which holds only in-frame ones; the method was immunoSEQ multiplex PCR. The sample has some 160,000 clones; roughly 88% are singletons. CDR1 and CDR2 (germline): SGDLS, YYNGEE. Trimming removed 3 bases from V and 7 bases from J; junction bases left unmatched: 4. The CDR3 consists of 14 residues. This TCR was recovered from a man aged 18 to 35 with COVID-19, enrolled during active disease. The gene calls are TRBV9 and TRBJ1-6, with 7 bases identical to TRBD1. Sequences were obtained from peripheral blood. The CDR3 sequence is CASSGGDSNSPLHF. The CDR3 DNA is TGTGCCAGCAGCGGCGGGGACAGCAATTCACCCCTCCACTTT.